This TCR beta chain was sequenced for a study of blood T cell repertoires in COVID-19. Study overall: Both acute and convalescent COVID-19 samples were obtained from the United States, Italy and Spain. Sample material is recorded as cDNA or gDNA derived from T cells, B-cell-depleted T cells, or PBMCs.

Authors' methods: Researchers report that nucleated cell counts were estimated from reference gene primer amplification. Sequencing used immunoSEQ multiplex PCR; TCRdb keeps in-frame clones, though not all of them. V, J and clone size were drawn from that table, and D and trimming were deduced from the DNA. The sample carries some 86,000 clones, more than 75% recorded once. Germline values: CDR1 LNHDA, CDR2 SQIVND (reference sequence). V lost 6 bases, J lost 4 bases, and 10 bases stayed unmatched. This CDR3 spans 16 amino acids. The sample comprised peripheral blood. J is TRBJ2-1 and V is TRBV19; 9 nucleotides line up with TRBD1. The receptor's source is a woman in her 70s with acute or convalescent COVID-19. CDR3 residues: CASSREMGQGYNEQFF. For the CDR3, the DNA is TGTGCCAGTAGCCGAGAAATGGGACAGGGATACAATGAGCAGTTCTTC.